Listed here are 18 T cell receptor beta chains from one sample, sequenced in a study of blood T cell repertoires in COVID-19. TCRdb keeps only in-frame clones here, not all; method: immunoSEQ multiplex PCR. This sample has fewer than 250,000 clones, with approximately 83% found just once. Material: peripheral blood. The receptors shown here come from a human donor in a cohort sampled during active COVID-19.

J is TRBJ2-3 and V is TRBV5-4, with D unclear. V was cut by 4 bases and J by 1 base, with 10 bases left in between. In germline, CDR1 is SGHNT, CDR2 YYREEE (reference sequence). The CDR3 is 14 residues long. The CDR3 reads CASSILGGTDTQYF. Here the CDR3 DNA reads TGTGCCAGCAGCATCCTCGGAGGCACAGATACGCAGTATTTT.

The chain joins TRBV7-2 to TRBJ2-1; TRBD2 matches at 11 bases. The CDR3 has 15 amino acids. J gave up 5 bases and V 4 bases, and 4 bases lay outside the gene matches. Looked up from germline, CDR1 is SGHTA and CDR2 is FQGNSA. The CDR3, as DNA: TGTGCCAGCAGCTATCTAGCGGGAGGCCACAATGAGCAGTTCTTC. This codes for CASSYLAGGHNEQFF.

This clone was seen at least ten times. The V gene is TRBV27, the J gene TRBJ1-2; D is unclear. CDR1 MNHEY and CDR2 SMNVEV come from the germline V gene (reference sequence). CDR3 size: 14 residues. Trimming took off 5 bases at V and 5 bases at J, with 15 bases between the two ends. The CDR3 loop reads CASSGLQRNYGYTF. CDR3 in DNA: TGTGCCAGCAGTGGATTACAGAGAAATTATGGCTACACCTTC.

The J gene is TRBJ1-1, the V gene TRBV9, with D hard to call. V was pared by 2 bases and J by 2 bases, with 10 bases between. Germline CDR1 and CDR2: SGDLS and YYNGEE. The CDR3 has 14 amino acids. The CDR3 loop reads CASSVHLTNTEAFF. The CDR3 nucleotides read TGTGCCAGCAGCGTCCACCTAACTAACACTGAAGCTTTCTTT.

The rearrangement joins TRBV7-9 to TRBJ1-3, with 7 bases aligning to TRBD1. The CDR3 runs to 15 residues. Germline V lookup: CDR1 SEHNR, CDR2 FQNEAQ (reference sequence). Unmatched junction bases numbered 8, after V lost 5 bases and J lost 4 bases. CDR3 coding DNA: TGTGCCAGCAGCCTAGACAGGGTCCCAGGAAACACCATATATTTT. Residues: CASSLDRVPGNTIYF.

This clone was seen just once. The chain uses TRBV9 and TRBJ2-3, with 11 bases that match TRBD2. The germline V gene has CDR1 SGDLS and CDR2 YYNGEE. V was pared by 2 bases and J by 4 bases, with 15 bases of the junction left unmatched. This CDR3 region has 19 residues. CDR3: CASSVGPPLIAGGADTQYF. The CDR3 DNA follows: TGTGCCAGCAGCGTGGGTCCCCCTCTAATAGCGGGGGGGGCAGATACGCAGTATTTT.

The genes are TRBV29-1 and TRBJ2-7; 7 nucleotides align to TRBD2. The J segment lost 2 bases and the V segment lost 3 bases, leaving 4 bases of the junction unmatched. This CDR3 is built from 13 residues. Germline assignment: CDR1 SQVTM and CDR2 ANQGSEA. The CDR3 sequence: CSVDQGGTYEQYF. The CDR3 coding sequence is TGCAGCGTTGACCAGGGAGGGACCTACGAGCAGTACTTC.

The CDR3 nucleotides read TGTGCCAGCAGTTTGGGTAGAGGGCTTGGCTACACCTTC. It yields the protein CASSLGRGLGYTF. The J gene is TRBJ1-2, the V gene TRBV27, with D unresolved. The V gene lost 3 bases and the J gene lost 7 bases, with 12 bases spanning the gap. Per germline, CDR1 MNHEY and CDR2 SMNVEV (reference sequence). There are 13 residues in the CDR3.

This clone occurred many times. The chain is built from TRBV24-1 and TRBJ2-2, with 9 bases lining up with TRBD1. The CDR3 is 14 residues long. Per the germline V gene, CDR1 is KGHDR and CDR2 is SFDVKD. The V segment lost 6 bases and the J segment 5 bases; nucleotides outside the gene matches: 3. CDR3 sequence (DNA): TGTGCCACCAGTAGACAGGGGGTGACCGGGGAGCTGTTTTTT. As protein: CATSRQGVTGELFF.

The chain combines TRBV27 with TRBJ1-5, with D perhaps TRBD1 (6 bases). Trimming stripped 6 bases from V and 6 bases from J, with 15 bases between. The CDR3 runs 14 residues. CDR1 is MNHEY and CDR2 is SMNVEV in the germline V gene (reference sequence). The CDR3: CASSPYRERQPQHF. The CDR3 region has the DNA TGTGCCAGCAGCCCATACAGGGAGCGTCAGCCCCAGCATTTT.

V is TRBV5-1 and J is TRBJ2-3, with D perhaps TRBD1 (6 bases). CDR1 and CDR2 (germline): SGHRS, YFSETQ. V was cut by 5 bases and J by 2 bases, with 12 bases left in between. This CDR3 has 14 amino acids. This chain's CDR3 is CASRRQGTTDTQYF. The CDR3 nucleotides are TGCGCCAGCAGAAGGCAGGGGACCACAGATACGCAGTATTTT.

V and J are TRBV5-5 and TRBJ2-1; 10 bases are a match to TRBD2. After removal of 3 bases from V and 13 bases from J, the junction contained 7 bases not matched to a gene. The CDR3 totals 13 residues. Per the germline V gene, CDR1 is SGHKS and CDR2 is YYEKEE (reference sequence). The CDR3 DNA follows: TGTGCCAGCAGCTGGACTAGCGGATCCGATCAGTTCTTC. Its translation is CASSWTSGSDQFF.

This chain links TRBV5-1 with TRBJ2-7; weak D call: TRBD2 (6 bases). Germline-derived CDR1 and CDR2 are SGHRS and YFSETQ. Trimming cost V 0 bases and J 2 bases, with 15 bases left between them. This CDR3 spans 16 amino acids. CDR3 sequence (DNA): TGCGCCAGCAGCTTGGAGGTCGGGGGTGCAACCTACGAGCAGTACTTC. This encodes CASSLEVGGATYEQYF. The complete variable domain, with remaining parts taken from reference TRBV5-1 and TRBJ2-7, reads KAGVTQTPRYLIKTRGQQVTLSCSPISGHRSVSWYQQTPGQGLQFLFEYFSETQRNKGNFPGRFSGRQFSNSRSEMNVSTLELGDSALYLCASSLEVGGATYEQYFGPGTRLTVT.

V usage is TRBV19 and J usage is TRBJ2-1; 15 positions agree with TRBD2. The J segment lost 5 bases and the V segment lost 2 bases, leaving 1 base of the junction unmatched. The germline V gene encodes CDR1 LNHDA and CDR2 SQIVND (reference sequence). CDR3 length: 16 residues. CDR3 protein: CASSIRTSGRDNEQFF. The CDR3 DNA sequence: TGTGCCAGTAGTATACGGACTAGCGGGAGGGACAATGAGCAGTTCTTC. Based on the CDR3 plus reference TRBV19 and TRBJ2-1, the full variable domain is DGGITQSPKYLFRKEGQNVTLSCEQNLNHDAMYWYRQDPGQGLRLIYYSQIVNDFQKGDIAEGYSVSREKKESFPLTVTSAQKNPTAFYLCASSIRTSGRDNEQFFGPGTRLTVL.

The chain uses TRBV5-1 and TRBJ2-3, with 9 positions matching TRBD2. Germline values: CDR1 SGHRS, CDR2 YFSETQ. V was pared by 7 bases and J by 2 bases, with 2 bases of the junction left unmatched. The CDR3 runs 13 residues. The CDR3 protein is CASLAGPTDTQYF. The CDR3 nucleotides read TGCGCCAGCCTAGCGGGGCCCACAGATACGCAGTATTTT.

The CDR3 nucleotides are TGCGCCAGCAGCGGGGACAGGGTCGGCGAGCAGTACTTC. Its translation is CASSGDRVGEQYF. The chain links TRBV5-1 to TRBJ2-7, with 9 bases aligning to TRBD1. Germline V lookup: CDR1 SGHRS, CDR2 YFSETQ. This CDR3 has 13 amino acids. V lost 4 bases, J lost 6 bases, and 5 bases stayed unmatched. The full variable domain, rest sourced from reference TRBV5-1 and TRBJ2-7, is KAGVTQTPRYLIKTRGQQVTLSCSPISGHRSVSWYQQTPGQGLQFLFEYFSETQRNKGNFPGRFSGRQFSNSRSEMNVSTLELGDSALYLCASSGDRVGEQYFGPGTRLTVT.

The V and J genes are TRBV6-1 and TRBJ2-7, with TRBD1 matching over 8 bases. The junction had 3 bases not matched to a gene; V was cut back by 2 bases and J by 6 bases. Germline V lookup: CDR1 MNHNS, CDR2 SASEGT. This CDR3 is 13 amino acids long. The CDR3 nucleotides read TGTGCCAGCAGTGAATCCAGGGGGCGCGAGCAGTACTTC. It is translated as CASSESRGREQYF.

J is TRBJ2-2 and V is TRBV4-1; 10 bases are shared with TRBD2. Germline V gene data show CDR1 as MGHRA and CDR2 as YSYEKL. This CDR3 is built from 16 residues. With V trimmed by 2 bases and J by 4 bases, 4 bases remained unmatched. CDR3 nucleotides: TGCGCCAGCAGCCAACCCCTAGCGGGAGCCACCGGGGAGCTGTTTTTT. Encoded protein: CASSQPLAGATGELFF.